The clone carrying this T cell receptor (beta chain) showed up many times. This sample was taken from a study of CD8+CD57+ T cells in acquired aplastic anemia. Study as a whole: Sorted CD4+ and CD8+ cells gave a mean 3.2 ug DNA, range roughly 0.2 to 27.4 ug.

CD8+CD57+ cell expansion, shown by flow cytometry, had occurred in the patients selected for sequencing. The CDR3 loop spans 14 amino acids. V dropped 4 bases and J dropped 4 bases, with 9 bases sitting between them. Germline V lookup: CDR1 SGDLS, CDR2 YYNGEE. Using genomic DNA as the template, TCR beta VDJ and CDR3 profiling was carried out. MiXCR was run by TCRdb on the reads, yielding one entry per CDR3 protein. The sample has hundreds of thousands of distinct CDR3 sequences, approximately 32% seen once. The V call is TRBV9, the J call TRBJ2-6; D is possibly TRBD1 (6 bases). The sequenced sample was sorted CD4+, CD8+, or CD8+CD57+ T cells (not recorded which) from PBMCs. This receptor was taken from a human donor with aplastic anemia. CDR3 sequence: CASSRTAGANVLTF. The CDR3 coding sequence is TGTGCCAGCAGCCGGACAGCGGGGGCCAACGTCCTGACTTTC.